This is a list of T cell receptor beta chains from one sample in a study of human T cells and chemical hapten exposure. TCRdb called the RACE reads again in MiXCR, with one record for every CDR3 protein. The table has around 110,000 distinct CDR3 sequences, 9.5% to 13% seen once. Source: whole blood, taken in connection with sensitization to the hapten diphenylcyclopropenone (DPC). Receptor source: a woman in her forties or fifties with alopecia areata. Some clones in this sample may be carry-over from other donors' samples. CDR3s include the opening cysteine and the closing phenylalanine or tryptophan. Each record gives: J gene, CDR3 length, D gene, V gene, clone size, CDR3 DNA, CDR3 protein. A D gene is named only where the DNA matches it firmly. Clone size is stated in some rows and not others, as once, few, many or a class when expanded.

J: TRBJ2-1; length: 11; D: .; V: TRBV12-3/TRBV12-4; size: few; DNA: TGTGCCAGCAGTTCGCGCTTTGGGTGGTTCTTC; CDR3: CASSSRFGWFF
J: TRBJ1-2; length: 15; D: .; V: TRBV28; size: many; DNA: TGTGCCAGCAGTCTCCCGGGCGGGCCTTCCTATGGCTACACCTTC; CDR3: CASSLPGGPSYGYTF
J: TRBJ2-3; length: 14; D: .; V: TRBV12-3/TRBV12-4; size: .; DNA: TGTGCCAGCAGTTTAGGAGCGAACCCAGATACGCAGTATTTT; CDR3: CASSLGANPDTQYF
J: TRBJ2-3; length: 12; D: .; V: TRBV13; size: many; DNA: TGTGCCAGCAGCTCGTTGGCAGATACGCAGTATTTT; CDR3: CASSSLADTQYF
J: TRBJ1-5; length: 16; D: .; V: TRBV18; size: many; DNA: TGTGCCAGCTCATCCTCAGGGGTTTATAGCAATCAGCCCCAGCATTTT; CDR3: CASSSSGVYSNQPQHF
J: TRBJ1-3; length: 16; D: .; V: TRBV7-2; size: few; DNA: TGTGCCAGCAGCTTAGCGGCAGGACTTCTCGGAAACACCATATATTTT; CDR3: CASSLAAGLLGNTIYF
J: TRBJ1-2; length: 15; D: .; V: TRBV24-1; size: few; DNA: TGTGCCACCAGTGATCCAGGGGTTTCACACTATGGCTACACCTTC; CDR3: CATSDPGVSHYGYTF
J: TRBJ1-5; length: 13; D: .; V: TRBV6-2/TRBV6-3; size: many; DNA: TGTGCCAGCACGGAACAGGGTTTCGCGGCCCAGCATTTT; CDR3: CASTEQGFAAQHF
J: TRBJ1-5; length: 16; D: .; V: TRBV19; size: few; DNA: TGTGCCAGTAGTATCTCCAGGGGACGGGGCAATCAGCCCCAGCATTTT; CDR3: CASSISRGRGNQPQHF
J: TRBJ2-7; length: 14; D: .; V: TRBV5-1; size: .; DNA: TGCGCCAGCAGCTTGAACAGCTGGAGGGACGAGCAGTACTTC; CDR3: CASSLNSWRDEQYF
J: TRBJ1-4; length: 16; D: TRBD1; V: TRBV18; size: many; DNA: TGTGCCAGCTCACCCGTCGACAGGGACCGAGGTGAAAAACTGTTTTTT; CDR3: CASSPVDRDRGEKLFF
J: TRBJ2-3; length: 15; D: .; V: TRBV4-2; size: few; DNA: TGTGCCAGCAGCCCGACTGGGGGTGGGGAAGATACGCAGTATTTT; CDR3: CASSPTGGGEDTQYF
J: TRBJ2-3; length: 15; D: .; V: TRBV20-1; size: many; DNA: TGCAGTGCTAGAGATAGTTCCAGCGGGACAGATACGCAGTATTTT; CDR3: CSARDSSSGTDTQYF
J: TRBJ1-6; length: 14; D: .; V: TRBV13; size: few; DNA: TGTGCCAGCAGTTGGACACGCTATAATTCACCCCTCCACTTT; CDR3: CASSWTRYNSPLHF
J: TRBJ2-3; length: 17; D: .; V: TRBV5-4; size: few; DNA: TGTGCCAGCAGCTTGCCCACGGAGGACTCCGAGCGAAATACGCAGTATTTT; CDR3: CASSLPTEDSERNTQYF
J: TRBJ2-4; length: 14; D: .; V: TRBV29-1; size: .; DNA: TGCAGCGTTGCAGGAGTTCTAGCCAAAAACATTCGGTACTTC; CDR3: CSVAGVLAKNIRYF
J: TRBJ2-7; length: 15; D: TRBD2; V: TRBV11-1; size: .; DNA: TGTGCCAGCAGTATAACGGCGGGAGGGGCGTACGAGCAGTACTTC; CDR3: CASSITAGGAYEQYF
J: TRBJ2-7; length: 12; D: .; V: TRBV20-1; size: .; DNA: TGCAGTGCTCCCCAGGGGTGGTACGAGCAGTACTTC; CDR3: CSAPQGWYEQYF
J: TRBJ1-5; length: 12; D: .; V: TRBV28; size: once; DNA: TGTGCCAGCAGTTCCATGAGCCAGCCCCAGCATTTT; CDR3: CASSSMSQPQHF
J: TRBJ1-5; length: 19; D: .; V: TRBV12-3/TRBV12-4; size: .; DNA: TGTGCCAGCAAAACCCCAGGGGCGATATTTATAAATAGCAATCAGCCCCAGCATTTT; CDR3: CASKTPGAIFINSNQPQHF
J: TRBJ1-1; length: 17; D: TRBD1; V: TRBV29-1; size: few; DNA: TGCAGCGTTGATAGTATTGGGAGGGGGCAAGGGAACACTGAAGCTTTCTTT; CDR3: CSVDSIGRGQGNTEAFF
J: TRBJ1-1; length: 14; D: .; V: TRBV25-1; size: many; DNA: TGTGCCAGCAGTGGGAGACAGAGGAACACTGAAGCTTTCTTT; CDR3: CASSGRQRNTEAFF
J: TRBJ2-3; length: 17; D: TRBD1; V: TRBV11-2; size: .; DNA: TGTGCCAGCAGCCCGAAAATTACAGGGGGCCAAGGAGATACGCAGTATTTT; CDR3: CASSPKITGGQGDTQYF
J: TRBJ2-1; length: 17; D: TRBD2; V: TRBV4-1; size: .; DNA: TGCGCCAGCAGCCAATCAAGACTAGCGCCTACCTACAATGAGCAGTTCTTC; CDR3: CASSQSRLAPTYNEQFF
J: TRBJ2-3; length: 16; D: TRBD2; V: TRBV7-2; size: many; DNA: TGTGCCAGCAGTTCGACTAGCGGGGGGGCGGGAGATACGCAGTATTTT; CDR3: CASSSTSGGAGDTQYF
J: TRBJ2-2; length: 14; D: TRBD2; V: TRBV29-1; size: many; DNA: TGCAGCGTTGCTGGACTAGATGTGGCCGGGGAGCTGTTTTTT; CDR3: CSVAGLDVAGELFF
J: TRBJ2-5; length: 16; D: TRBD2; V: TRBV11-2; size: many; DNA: TGTGCCAGCAGCTTACCCATGCGGGGGTACCAAGAGACCCAGTACTTC; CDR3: CASSLPMRGYQETQYF
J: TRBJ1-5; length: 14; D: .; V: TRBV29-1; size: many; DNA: TGCAGCGCCCAAGAAAGGGGGTACGGTCAGCCCCAGCATTTT; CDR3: CSAQERGYGQPQHF
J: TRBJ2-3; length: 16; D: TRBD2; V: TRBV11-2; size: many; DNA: TGTGCCAGCAGCCTAAGACTAGCGGGGAGCACAGATACGCAGTATTTT; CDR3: CASSLRLAGSTDTQYF
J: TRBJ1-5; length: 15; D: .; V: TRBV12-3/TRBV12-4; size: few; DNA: TGTGCCAGCAGTTCACAGGGAAGGAGCAATCAGCCCCAGCATTTT; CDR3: CASSSQGRSNQPQHF
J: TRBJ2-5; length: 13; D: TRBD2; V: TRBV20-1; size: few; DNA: TGCAGTGCCACCTCCGGGGAGGGGGAGACCCAGTACTTC; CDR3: CSATSGEGETQYF
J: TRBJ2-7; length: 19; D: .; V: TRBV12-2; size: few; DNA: TGTGCAAGTCGCTTAACTGTAGCGGGAGGGCCAATTGCGTCCTACGAGCAGTACTTC; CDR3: CASRLTVAGGPIASYEQYF
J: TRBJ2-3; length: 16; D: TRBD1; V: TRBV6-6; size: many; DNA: TGTGCCAGCAGTTATCCCGGGACAGGATCGGGAGATACGCAGTATTTT; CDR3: CASSYPGTGSGDTQYF
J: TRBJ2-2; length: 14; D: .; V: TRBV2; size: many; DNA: TGTGCCAGCAGGACCCTAGGGAACACCGGGGAGCTGTTTTTT; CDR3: CASRTLGNTGELFF
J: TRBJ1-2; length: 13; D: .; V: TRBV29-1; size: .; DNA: TGCAGCGTCGGGGGACAAGCTAACTATGGCTACACCTTC; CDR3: CSVGGQANYGYTF
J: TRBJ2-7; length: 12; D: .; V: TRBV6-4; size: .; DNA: TGTGCCAGGACCCTCGACTCCTACGAGCAGTACTTC; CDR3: CARTLDSYEQYF
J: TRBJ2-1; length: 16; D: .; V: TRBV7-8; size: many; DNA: TGTGCCAGCAGCCCTCGGGCTGAAGCGAGGGGCCATGAGCAGTTCTTC; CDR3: CASSPRAEARGHEQFF
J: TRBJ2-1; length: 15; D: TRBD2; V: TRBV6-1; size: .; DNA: TGTGCCAGCAATGGAAAAGGACTAGCGGGTCTAGCGCAGTTCTTC; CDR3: CASNGKGLAGLAQFF
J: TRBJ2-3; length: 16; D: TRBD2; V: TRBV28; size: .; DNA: TGTGCCAGCAGACTACCACTAGCGGGGGGCACAGATACGCAGTATTTT; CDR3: CASRLPLAGGTDTQYF
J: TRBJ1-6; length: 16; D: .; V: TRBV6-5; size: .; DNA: TGTGCCAGCAGGGCCAAGGAGACTCTCCCTGAATCTCCCCTCCACTTT; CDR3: CASRAKETLPESPLHF
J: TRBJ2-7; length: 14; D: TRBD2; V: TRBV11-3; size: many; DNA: TGTGCCAGCAGCCTTACTAGCGGGAGGAACGAGCAGTACTTC; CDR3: CASSLTSGRNEQYF
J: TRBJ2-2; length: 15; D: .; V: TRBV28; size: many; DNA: TGTGCCAGCAGCGAGTGGACGCGCGACACCGGGGAGCTGTTTTTT; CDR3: CASSEWTRDTGELFF
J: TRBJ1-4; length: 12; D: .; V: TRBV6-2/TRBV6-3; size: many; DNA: TGTGCCAGCAGGGACGGGATCTTTGAACTGTTTTTT; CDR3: CASRDGIFELFF
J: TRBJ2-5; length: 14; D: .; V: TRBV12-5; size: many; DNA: TGTGCTAGTGGTTCGGGACAACCACAAGAGACCCAGTACTTC; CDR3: CASGSGQPQETQYF
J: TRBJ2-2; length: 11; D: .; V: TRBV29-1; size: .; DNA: TGCAGCGTTGAAGGACCGCAGGAGCTGTTTTTT; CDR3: CSVEGPQELFF
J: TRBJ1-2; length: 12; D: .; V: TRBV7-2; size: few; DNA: TGTGCCAGCAGCTTAAGTTCGATAGGCTACACCTTC; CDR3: CASSLSSIGYTF
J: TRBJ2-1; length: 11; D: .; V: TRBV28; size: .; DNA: TGTGCCAGCAGCAAGCGCCAAGAGCAGTTCTTC; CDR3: CASSKRQEQFF
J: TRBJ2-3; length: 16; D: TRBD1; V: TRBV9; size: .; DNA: TGTGCCAGCAGCGTACAGGGGGCCCCTAGCACAGATACGCAGTATTTT; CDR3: CASSVQGAPSTDTQYF
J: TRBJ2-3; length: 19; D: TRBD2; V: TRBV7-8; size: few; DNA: TGTGCCAGCAGCTTAGCGATGGGACTAGCGGGGGGGCCTGTAGATACGCAGTATTTT; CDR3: CASSLAMGLAGGPVDTQYF